The entry below describes one TCR beta chain. The V gene's germline CDR1 is DFQATT and CDR2 SNEGSKA (reference sequence). J gave up 0 bases and V 3 bases, and 4 bases lay outside the gene matches. There are 15 residues in the CDR3. This sample is part of a study of blood T cells in healthy people across ages. Looking at the study overall: Capturing about one barcoded beta molecule per two T cells was achieved by template switching.

A J-beta primer mix and a sample-barcoded 5' primer were used in a second PCR of roughly 6 to 11 cycles. Each CDR3 protein is one row after TCRdb ran MiXCR on the 5' RACE reads. The sample lists about 1.6 million distinct CDR3 sequences; about 31% were seen once. The specimen sequenced was blood. The clonotype originates from a woman in her 30s in good health. The V and J genes are TRBV20-1 and TRBJ2-7, with 11 bases that match TRBD2. The CDR3 loop reads CSASSGRAGSYEQYF. The DNA for the CDR3 is TGCAGTGCTAGTAGCGGGAGGGCCGGCTCCTACGAGCAGTACTTC.